The clone carrying this TCR beta chain was seen repeatedly, ten times or more. Its antigen remains unknown. The source of the sample is a study of identical twins. Study-level findings and limits: Cross-sectional statistical analysis, not tracking of the same donors, underpinned the conclusions. Within cord blood, abundant beta clonotypes carried fewer insertions, but memory repertoires showed no such trend. Modeled out-of-frame TCR alpha sharing in monozygotic twins fell below observed levels.

Carrying unique molecular identifiers, the cDNA also gained a universal primer site through template switching. TCRdb processed the 5' RACE reads anew with MiXCR; each CDR3 protein has one entry. The sample contains approximately 700,000 distinct CDR3 sequences, less than 7% of which appear only once. V shed 5 bases, J shed 4 bases, and the junction held 16 bases outside the gene matches. This CDR3 region has 19 residues. The TCR sequence derives from a man aged 18 to 29 in good health. V usage is TRBV12-3 or TRBV12-4 and J usage is TRBJ2-3, with TRBD2 matching 12 bases. Sequences were obtained from naive T cells sorted from blood. In DNA form, the CDR3 reads TGTGCCAGCAGTCGAACTGGGGCTAGCGGGAGGGCGTGGGCAGATACGCAGTATTTT. Protein sequence: CASSRTGASGRAWADTQYF.